The 18 T cell receptor beta chains below were found in one sample sequenced in a study of T cells after yellow fever vaccination. From the 5' RACE reads, TCRdb called clonotypes with MiXCR, one entry per CDR3 protein. The table lists 150,000 to 200,000 distinct CDR3 sequences, 9.3% of them singletons, with around 40% in the top ten. The sample was CD8+ T cells sorted from PBMCs, taken 45 days after the yellow fever booster vaccination. The receptor source for this set is a man aged 18 to 30 who received the YFV17D yellow fever vaccine.

The chain joins TRBV29-1 to TRBJ2-7; a weak D match, TRBD1 (6 bases). Deletions cut 6 bases from V and 6 bases from J, with 12 bases between. Germline V gene lookup returns CDR1 SQVTM and CDR2 ANQGSEA. The CDR3 has 11 residues. The CDR3 reads CSVTQGFEQYV. The CDR3, as DNA: TGCAGCGTGACACAGGGTTTCGAGCAGTACGTC.

The chain couples TRBV19 to TRBJ1-5; 10 nucleotides align to TRBD1. The V gene's germline CDR1 is LNHDA and CDR2 SQIVND (reference sequence). The CDR3 has 16 residues. With 9 bases clipped from V and 3 bases from J, the junction kept 11 bases outside the gene matches. The CDR3 nucleotides read TGTGCCAGCCAAGACAGGGGGCAGGTGATCAATCAGCCCCAGCATTTT. Protein sequence: CASQDRGQVINQPQHF.

This chain joins TRBV29-1 and TRBJ2-5; 12 bases agree with TRBD2. The CDR3 runs 16 residues. V shed 7 bases and J 3 bases; nucleotides not matched to a gene: 12. Germline V gene sequence: CDR1 SQVTM, CDR2 ANQGSEA. The CDR3 spells CSAGTSGSRWEETQYF. CDR3 DNA: TGCAGCGCCGGGACTAGCGGGTCAAGGTGGGAAGAGACCCAGTACTTC.

The rearrangement links TRBV12-3 or TRBV12-4 to TRBJ2-7; D not resolved. This CDR3 spans 14 amino acids. V shed 8 bases and J shed 1 base, with 15 bases lying between them. The CDR3 here is CASRPQVASYEQYF. The CDR3 DNA reads as TGTGCCAGCCGTCCTCAGGTAGCATCCTACGAGCAGTACTTC.

This clonotype was seen only a few times. The chain employs TRBV6-5 and TRBJ2-5; tentatively, D is TRBD1 (5 bases). CDR3 length equals 13 residues. V was trimmed by 2 bases and J by 5 bases, leaving 9 bases between them. Germline assignment: CDR1 MNHEY and CDR2 SVGAGI. CDR3 region: CASSYAWGETQYF. CDR3 in DNA: TGTGCCAGCAGTTACGCATGGGGCGAGACCCAGTACTTC.

This chain uses TRBV27 with TRBJ2-2; D gene ambiguous. Per germline, CDR1 MNHEY and CDR2 SMNVEV (reference sequence). V was shortened by 4 bases and J by 6 bases, with 9 bases between the two germline ends. The CDR3 is 13 residues long. DNA for the CDR3: TGTGCCAGCAGTTACAAGGCCGCCGGGGAGCTGTTTTTT. Residues: CASSYKAAGELFF.

This clonotype has more than one count but fewer than ten. The chain has TRBV19 and TRBJ1-5; possible D gene TRBD1, 5 bases. CDR3 length: 16 residues. CDR1 LNHDA and CDR2 SQIVND come from the germline V gene (reference sequence). V gave up 4 bases and J gave up 1 base, with 14 bases separating them. This CDR3 reads CASSTSGPYSNQPQHF. CDR3 nucleotide sequence: TGTGCCAGTAGTACATCAGGGCCCTACAGCAATCAGCCCCAGCATTTT.

This clonotype was counted a few times. This chain joins TRBV6-2 or TRBV6-3 and TRBJ2-7; D may be TRBD1 (7 bases). The germline V gene has CDR1 MNHEY and CDR2 SVGEGT. The V gene lost 8 bases and the J gene lost 3 bases, with 14 bases spanning the gap. CDR3 length equals 13 residues. CDR3: CASDQGGIYEQYV. The DNA of the CDR3 is TGTGCCAGCGACCAGGGGGGTATCTACGAGCAGTACGTC.

This chain links TRBV27 with TRBJ1-6, with D possibly being TRBD1 (5 bases). The germline V gene encodes CDR1 MNHEY and CDR2 SMNVEV (reference sequence). Trimming shortened V by 6 bases and J by 9 bases, and 9 bases separated the two germline ends. The CDR3 contains 12 residues. The CDR3 loop reads CASSPGASPLHF. CDR3 in DNA: TGTGCCAGCAGCCCCGGGGCTTCACCCCTCCACTTT.

The chain has TRBV21-1 and TRBJ2-3; the table gives TRBD1 as D, unverified against the DNA. TRBV21-1 is marked as a pseudogene. The CDR3 contains 16 residues. In nucleotides, the CDR3 is TGTGCCAGCAGCAAAAACCCAGTCCGGGGCACAGATACGCAGTATTTT. Translated, it gives CASSKNPVRGTDTQYF.

This clonotype has a handful of counts. CDR3 in amino acids: CASSQDVDLTFPGYTF. In nucleotides, the CDR3 is TGCGCCAGCAGCCAAGATGTTGACCTTACCTTCCCCGGCTACACCTTC. The rearrangement uses TRBV4-1 and TRBJ1-2; D uncertain. The CDR3 totals 16 residues. The V gene lost 0 bases and the J gene lost 8 bases, with 19 bases spanning the gap. CDR1 and CDR2 (germline): MGHRA, YSYEKL.

V gene TRBV30 combines with J gene TRBJ2-5; a weak D match, TRBD1 (5 bases). The V gene lost 4 bases and the J gene lost 5 bases, with 14 bases spanning the gap. This CDR3 contains 13 residues. The germline V gene encodes CDR1 GTSNPN and CDR2 SVGIG (reference sequence). CDR3 region: CAWMVGLEETQYF. The CDR3 bases are TGTGCCTGGATGGTGGGGCTTGAGGAGACCCAGTACTTC.

This chain's CDR3 is CASKLDSNQPQHF. Written as DNA, the CDR3 is TGTGCCAGCAAACTTGATAGCAATCAGCCCCAGCATTTT. V is TRBV12-3 or TRBV12-4 and J is TRBJ1-5; D not certain. Trimming stripped 7 bases from V and 0 bases from J, with 7 bases between. This CDR3 spans 13 amino acids.

This clonotype was counted a few times. This chain links TRBV20-1 with TRBJ1-1; D remains unclear. Per germline, CDR1 DFQATT and CDR2 SNEGSKA (reference sequence). Between the trimmed V and J ends, which lost 0 bases and 11 bases, there was a span of 13 bases. CDR3 length equals 12 residues. CDR3 sequence: CSARDLGMGAFF. The CDR3 region has the DNA TGCAGTGCTAGAGATCTGGGGATGGGGGCTTTCTTT.

Concerning this clonotype: A clone one base away is much larger, so this may be a read error. V gene TRBV29-1 combines with J gene TRBJ1-1; no reliable D call. The V end lost 4 bases, the J end lost 3 bases, and 3 bases lay between the germline ends. Germline V CDR1 and CDR2: SQVTM, ANQGSEA. This CDR3 spans 10 amino acids. The CDR3 region is CSVVHTEAFF. The CDR3 DNA sequence: TGCAGCGTTGTACACACTGAAGCTTTCTTT.

This clonotype was counted ten times or more. This chain links TRBV7-9 with TRBJ2-5, with 11 nucleotides matching TRBD2. The CDR3 covers 15 residues. Trimming took 5 bases from V and 5 from J; bases not matched to a gene: 7. Per germline, CDR1 SEHNR and CDR2 FQNEAQ (reference sequence). CDR3 sequence: CASSKTSGAFETQYF. The CDR3 bases are TGTGCCAGCAGCAAGACTAGCGGGGCATTTGAGACCCAGTACTTC.

A single count supports this clonotype. The rearrangement uses TRBV19 and TRBJ2-1; D possibly corresponds to TRBD2 (6 bases). Germline CDR1 reads LNHDA; CDR2 reads SQIVND (reference sequence). CDR3 size: 15 residues. The ends were cut back, 2 bases at V and 7 bases at J, with 15 bases in the middle. The CDR3 sequence: CASSITTGTSNEQFF. The CDR3 DNA reads as TGTGCCAGTAGTATAACCACGGGGACTTCAAATGAGCAGTTCTTC.

This clonotype was recorded at least ten times. The CDR3 spells CASSQDWSPSYEQYF. CDR3 nucleotide sequence: TGCGCCAGCAGCCAAGATTGGTCCCCGTCCTACGAGCAGTACTTC. The rearrangement uses TRBV4-3 and TRBJ2-7; D is unresolved. Deletions cut 0 bases from V and 1 base from J, with 10 bases between. Germline V gene data show CDR1 as LGHNA and CDR2 as YSLEER. This CDR3 comprises 15 residues.